The clone carrying this T cell receptor (beta chain) was detected a few times. Its cognate antigen is unknown. The single heparinised draw taken from each donor contained roughly 100 mL of blood on average. Via CD45RO/CCR7/CD25/CD127/CD95/CD27, cells of the CD4+ naive, central memory, regulatory and stem cell-like memory subsets were sorted. This record comes from a study of beta chain features in type 1 diabetes. Overall study: Examination of sorted cells across all samples involved more than 100,000,000 cells. The study, taken as a whole, reports: Sequencing from cDNA could over-represent high-TCR-expressing cells. There was a moderate but significant shortening of TCRB CDR3s in all four CD4+ subsets of Type 1 diabetes patients.

Expressed TCRB transcripts were sequenced, since all the RNA that had been isolated was reverse transcribed. Libraries were prepared by immunoSEQ multiplex PCR; TCRdb keeps only in-frame clonotypes and omits some of them. The table has about 650,000 clones, roughly 12% seen once; the top ten hold 0.09% to 0.15%. Germline V gene data show CDR1 as MGHRA and CDR2 as YSYEKL. The CDR3 consists of 13 residues. V was cut by 2 bases and J by 4 bases, with 8 bases left in between. The J gene is TRBJ1-1, the V gene TRBV4-1; D not resolved. Sequencing used naive CD4+ T cells from blood. The source is a man in his thirties or forties with type 1 diabetes. The CDR3 reads CASSQLGLTEAFF. CDR3 in DNA: TGCGCCAGCAGCCAATTGGGTCTCACTGAAGCTTTCTTT.